This entry lists 30 T cell receptor beta chains sequenced from one sample in a study of blood T cell repertoires in COVID-19. Measured with immunoSEQ multiplex PCR; TCRdb has only the in-frame clones, and not every one. The sample shows approximately 130,000 clones, approximately 90% of them seen only once. The sample consisted of peripheral blood. All receptors derive from a human donor in a cohort sampled during active COVID-19.

The chain combines TRBV3-1 (or the pseudogene TRBV3-2) with TRBJ2-7; 7 bases line up with TRBD1. With 1 base clipped from V and 9 bases from J, the junction kept 0 bases outside the gene matches. CDR3 length: 11 amino acids. Per the germline V gene, CDR1 is LGHDT and CDR2 is YNNKEL (reference sequence). This CDR3 reads CASSQGQGQYF. CDR3 nucleotides: TGTGCCAGCAGCCAAGGACAGGGGCAGTACTTC.

The chain combines TRBV10-3 with TRBJ2-7, with TRBD1 as a possible D gene (5 bases). This CDR3 region has 13 residues. From germline, CDR1 is ENHRY and CDR2 SYGVKD. V lost 2 bases and J lost 0, with 5 bases in between. Written as DNA, the CDR3 is TGTGCCATCAGTGAGGACAGCTCCTACGAGCAGTACTTC. Protein: CAISEDSSYEQYF.

The genes are TRBV6-5 and TRBJ1-3; D is perhaps TRBD1 (6 bases). Germline V CDR1 and CDR2: MNHEY, SVGAGI. This CDR3 has 15 residues. V shed 6 bases and J shed 0 bases, with 12 bases lying between them. CDR3 DNA: TGTGCCAGCAGGAGGGGGGGGGACTCTGGAAACACCATATATTTT. As protein: CASRRGGDSGNTIYF.

The chain is built from TRBV19 and TRBJ1-5, with TRBD1 identical over 7 bases. This CDR3 contains 16 residues. Germline V lookup: CDR1 LNHDA, CDR2 SQIVND (reference sequence). Unmatched junction bases numbered 11, after V lost 7 bases and J lost 2 bases. As DNA, the CDR3 is TGTGCCAGTACCTCTGGGCACAGGGGTGGCAATCAGCCCCAGCATTTT. Its protein product is CASTSGHRGGNQPQHF.

The chain has TRBV29-1 and TRBJ2-3; the D gene is possibly TRBD1 (6 bases). Germline CDR1 SQVTM, CDR2 ANQGSEA. Between the trimmed V and J ends, which lost 4 bases and 0 bases, there was a span of 17 bases. The CDR3 contains 16 residues. As DNA, the CDR3 is TGCAGCGTTGCAGGGGACCGCAGTGCTAGCACAGATACGCAGTATTTT. This codes for CSVAGDRSASTDTQYF.

This chain links TRBV12-3 or TRBV12-4 with TRBJ1-2; 7 nucleotides match TRBD1. The CDR3 runs 13 residues. Germline trimming cut 8 bases from V and 4 bases from J; bases unmatched to any gene: 7. The CDR3 sequence: CASCRGTAYGYTF. CDR3 bases: TGTGCCAGCTGTCGTGGGACAGCCTATGGCTACACCTTC.

The rearrangement uses TRBV29-1 and TRBJ2-7; possibly TRBD2 for D (5 bases). Trimming took off 8 bases at V and 4 bases at J, with 6 bases between the two ends. The V gene's germline CDR1 is SQVTM and CDR2 ANQGSEA. The CDR3 length is 9 residues. CDR3 in DNA: TGCAGCCGACTATACGAGCAGTACTTC. Translation: CSRLYEQYF.

V is TRBV3-1 (or the pseudogene TRBV3-2) and J is TRBJ1-2, with D perhaps TRBD1 (6 bases). This CDR3 has 12 amino acids. The ends were cut back, 3 bases at V and 8 bases at J, with 10 bases in the middle. From germline, CDR1 is LGHDT and CDR2 YNNKEL (reference sequence). CDR3 region: CASSQDSQGYTF. The CDR3 bases are TGTGCCAGCAGCCAGGACAGTCAAGGCTACACCTTC.

This chain uses TRBV3-1 (or the pseudogene TRBV3-2) with TRBJ2-1; TRBD2 aligns across 8 bases. Germline-derived CDR1 and CDR2 are LGHDT and YNNKEL (reference sequence). The junction had 5 bases not matched to a gene; V was cut back by 3 bases and J by 7 bases. The CDR3 has 14 residues. CDR3 sequence: CASSQAGGRNEQFF. CDR3 DNA sequence: TGTGCCAGCAGCCAGGCGGGAGGTCGGAATGAGCAGTTCTTC.

The chain carries TRBV27 and TRBJ1-6, with 7 bases matching TRBD1. Germline CDR1 reads MNHEY; CDR2 reads SMNVEV (reference sequence). CDR3 length: 16 residues. V was clipped by 5 bases and J by 3 bases; unmatched bases: 7. The CDR3 DNA follows: TGTGCCAGCAGTCCCAGGGGGATAGGCTATAATTCACCCCTCCACTTT. It specifies CASSPRGIGYNSPLHF.

This chain joins TRBV30 and TRBJ1-1; D call uncertain. Trimming removed 0 bases from V and 1 base from J, with 6 bases in between. Germline CDR1 and CDR2: GTSNPN and SVGIG (reference sequence). The CDR3 is made up of 13 amino acids. CDR3 sequence reads: CAWSVRQNTEAFF. CDR3 DNA sequence: TGTGCCTGGAGTGTGAGACAGAACACTGAAGCTTTCTTT.

In regard to this clone: Compared with germline, one end of the junction differs, possibly owing to a read error. The V gene is TRBV5-1, the J gene TRBJ2-5, with 7 bases lining up with TRBD1. Germline assignment: CDR1 SGHRS and CDR2 YFSETQ. The CDR3 extends over 12 amino acids. CDR3 region: CASGTDQETQYF. The CDR3 region has the DNA TGCGCCAGTGGGACAGACCAGGAGACCCAGTACTTC.

V is TRBV11-2 and J is TRBJ1-4; the D gene is possibly TRBD1 (6 bases). Germline CDR1 reads SGHAT; CDR2 reads FQNNGV. V was shortened by 5 bases and J by 8 bases, with 12 bases between the two germline ends. The CDR3 has 13 amino acids. CDR3 region: CASSGGAREKLFF. CDR3 DNA: TGTGCCAGCAGCGGGGGGGCTAGGGAAAAACTGTTTTTT.

This clone has only one observation. This chain uses TRBV11-3 with TRBJ2-1, with 11 bases identical to TRBD1. The germline V gene has CDR1 SGHNT and CDR2 YENEEA. The CDR3 consists of 14 residues. J was trimmed by 8 bases and V by 3 bases; bases with no gene match: 3. The DNA for the CDR3 is TGTGCCAGCAGCTTGGGACAGGGGGTGGATGAGCAGTTCTTC. Protein sequence: CASSLGQGVDEQFF.

The chain uses TRBV4-2 and TRBJ2-5; possibly TRBD2 for D (5 bases). CDR1 and CDR2 (germline): LGHNA, YNFKEQ. Deletions cut 4 bases from V and 4 bases from J, with 13 bases between. The CDR3 is made up of 14 amino acids. Written as DNA, the CDR3 is TGTGCCAGCAGCCTCGGACTGGGGTTAGAGACCCAGTACTTC. Protein: CASSLGLGLETQYF.

The chain combines TRBV11-2 with TRBJ2-1, with 12 bases identical to TRBD2. The CDR3 is made up of 16 amino acids. The junction had 10 bases not matched to a gene; V was cut back by 5 bases and J by 8 bases. Germline V gene sequence: CDR1 SGHAT, CDR2 FQNNGV. CDR3 region: CASSELAGGPFYEQFF. The CDR3 DNA is TGTGCCAGCAGCGAGCTAGCGGGAGGGCCATTCTATGAGCAGTTCTTC.

V gene TRBV7-9 combines with J gene TRBJ1-6; no firm D call. The CDR3 is 13 amino acids. Trimming took off 6 bases at V and 6 bases at J, with 9 bases between the two ends. Germline CDR1 and CDR2: SEHNR and FQNEAQ (reference sequence). The CDR3 loop reads CASRGEGNSPLHF. The DNA for the CDR3 is TGTGCCAGCAGGGGTGAGGGTAATTCACCCCTCCACTTT.

The chain uses TRBV19 and TRBJ1-6; unclear D gene. CDR1 is LNHDA, CDR2 SQIVND, per germline (reference sequence). V was clipped by 2 bases and J by 9 bases, with 8 bases between them. CDR3 size: 13 residues. The CDR3 loop reads CASSILSGSPLHF. CDR3 in DNA: TGTGCCAGTAGTATACTGTCAGGTTCACCCCTCCACTTT.

This chain uses TRBV4-1 with TRBJ2-2, with 8 bases aligning to TRBD2. Germline loops: CDR1 MGHRA, CDR2 YSYEKL. CDR3 size: 17 residues. Trimming removed 1 base from V and 4 bases from J; junction bases left unmatched: 8. CDR3: CASSQVVSGIGTGELFF. The CDR3 DNA sequence: TGCGCCAGCAGCCAAGTTGTTAGCGGGATAGGCACCGGGGAGCTGTTTTTT.

V and J are TRBV10-3 and TRBJ1-1; weak D call: TRBD1 (6 bases). The V end lost 10 bases, the J end lost 0 bases, and 12 bases lay between the germline ends. Germline V gene sequence: CDR1 ENHRY, CDR2 SYGVKD. The CDR3 spans 13 residues. Here the CDR3 reads CASGQTLNTEAFF. The CDR3, as DNA: TGTGCCAGCGGACAGACCCTGAACACTGAAGCTTTCTTT.

A single count supports this clone. V gene TRBV28 combines with J gene TRBJ1-2; D ambiguous. Trimming shortened V by 5 bases and J by 3 bases, and 19 bases separated the two germline ends. CDR3 length: 16 amino acids. Per the germline V gene, CDR1 is MDHEN and CDR2 is SYDVKM. The CDR3: CASSHNLWGGDYGYTF. DNA of the CDR3: TGTGCCAGCAGTCATAATTTATGGGGAGGAGACTATGGCTACACCTTC.

Points on this clone: Germline and junction disagree at one end, which may indicate a read error. The rearrangement uses TRBV4-1 and TRBJ2-7, with D possibly TRBD2 on 7 matching bases. Germline loops: CDR1 MGHRA, CDR2 YSYEKL. CDR3 length equals 15 residues. The CDR3 loop reads CASSQGEGDTYEQYF. CDR3 sequence (DNA): TGCGCCAGCAGTCAAGGGGAGGGGGATACCTACGAGCAGTACTTC.

V is TRBV3-1 (or the pseudogene TRBV3-2) and J is TRBJ2-3; D might be TRBD2 (6 bases). The CDR3 has 15 amino acids. Germline values: CDR1 LGHDT, CDR2 YNNKEL (reference sequence). Trimming left V 7 bases short and J 0 bases short, with 14 bases between. Here the CDR3 DNA reads TGTGCCAGCACCAGCACGGGAGCTAGCACAGATACGCAGTATTTT. Its protein is CASTSTGASTDTQYF.

This clone was recorded only once. The V gene is TRBV19, the J gene TRBJ2-3; weak D call: TRBD2 (5 bases). The CDR3 loop spans 16 amino acids. Germline-derived CDR1 and CDR2 are LNHDA and SQIVND (reference sequence). Trimming took 2 bases from V and 3 from J, leaving 15 bases between them. The DNA for the CDR3 is TGTGCCAGTAGTATACTAACTAGTTCTCGTACAGATACGCAGTATTTT. This sequence encodes CASSILTSSRTDTQYF.

The CDR3 nucleotides read TGTGCCAGCAGTTTAAGCGGTGGGGGGGTTGGTTACTATGGCTACACCTTC. Translated, it gives CASSLSGGGVGYYGYTF. V and J are TRBV28 and TRBJ1-2; D possibly corresponds to TRBD1 (5 bases). Looked up from germline, CDR1 is MDHEN and CDR2 is SYDVKM. The CDR3 has 17 amino acids. The ends were cut back, 2 bases at V and 3 bases at J, with 19 bases in the middle.

Ten or more counts support this clone. CDR3 in amino acids: CASSEVPPLAGVQETQYF. The CDR3 DNA follows: TGTGCCAGCAGTGAGGTCCCCCCACTAGCGGGGGTTCAAGAGACCCAGTACTTC. The chain uses TRBV27 and TRBJ2-5; 11 nucleotides align to TRBD2. CDR3 length: 18 residues. Germline assignment: CDR1 MNHEY and CDR2 SMNVEV (reference sequence). V shed 5 bases and J 2 bases; nucleotides not matched to a gene: 13.

The chain is built from TRBV7-6 and TRBJ2-2; 8 nucleotides line up with TRBD2. This CDR3 spans 18 amino acids. CDR1 and CDR2 from the germline V gene are SGHVS and FNYEAQ. J gave up 9 bases and V 1 base, and 16 bases lay outside the gene matches. The CDR3 DNA follows: TGTGCCAGCAGCTTAGTCGCCAGCGGGAGAGGGGGGAGCCGGGAGCTGTTTTTT. This codes for CASSLVASGRGGSRELFF.

The chain uses TRBV5-4 and TRBJ2-1; D might be TRBD1 (6 bases). Germline V gene sequence: CDR1 SGHNT, CDR2 YYREEE (reference sequence). The V end was cut by 4 bases, the J end by 5 bases, with 13 bases between. The length of the CDR3 is 14 residues. The CDR3 loop reads CASSPRDKDNEQFF. For the CDR3, the DNA is TGTGCCAGCAGCCCCCGGGACAAGGACAATGAGCAGTTCTTC.

This sequence joins TRBV5-1 and TRBJ2-2; 8 bases agree with TRBD1. The V segment lost 0 bases and the J segment 5 bases; nucleotides outside the gene matches: 6. The CDR3 is 16 residues long. CDR1 SGHRS and CDR2 YFSETQ come from the germline V gene. Written as DNA, the CDR3 is TGCGCCAGCAGCTTGGGACAGGGGAAGGTTACCGGGGAGCTGTTTTTT. It encodes CASSLGQGKVTGELFF. Supplemented by reference TRBV5-1 and TRBJ2-2, the full variable domain reads KAGVTQTPRYLIKTRGQQVTLSCSPISGHRSVSWYQQTPGQGLQFLFEYFSETQRNKGNFPGRFSGRQFSNSRSEMNVSTLELGDSALYLCASSLGQGKVTGELFFGEGSRLTVL.

V gene TRBV5-1 combines with J gene TRBJ2-5, with D maybe TRBD1 (6 bases). Trimming pared 0 bases from V and 2 bases from J, leaving 8 bases between. The CDR3 length is 14 residues. Per germline, CDR1 SGHRS and CDR2 YFSETQ. In DNA, the CDR3 is TGCGCCAGCAGCTTGGGCAGGGGACAAGAGACCCAGTACTTC. Its protein is CASSLGRGQETQYF.